This T cell receptor beta chain was retrieved from a study of blood T cell repertoires in COVID-19. The wider study: Acute and convalescent COVID-19 samples came from the United States, Italy and Spain. Nucleic acid was either cDNA or gDNA, and it came from T cells, B-cell-depleted T cells, or PBMCs.

Original processing methods: Amplification from reference gene primers served as the basis for estimated nucleated cell counts. TCRdb's table, derived via immunoSEQ multiplex PCR, lists solely in-frame clones and lacks some. The V and J calls and clone size are taken from that table; D and trimming were inferred from the DNA. The sample holds roughly 340,000 clones; around nine tenths are singletons and the top ten take roughly 3.4%. V dropped 5 bases and J dropped 2 bases, with 12 bases sitting between them. Germline loops: CDR1 SGHVS, CDR2 FQNEAQ. The length of the CDR3 is 14 residues. The receptor was derived from a young woman who had recovered from COVID-19. The sequencing input was peripheral blood. The rearrangement joins TRBV7-8 to TRBJ2-5; maybe TRBD1 (5 bases). CDR3 residues: CASSRKTEQETQYF. In nucleotides, the CDR3 is TGTGCCAGCAGCCGAAAGACAGAGCAAGAGACCCAGTACTTC.